These 26 T cell receptor beta chains were sequenced from one sample in a study of spatial heterogeneity in lung cancer. The time point was: sample taken at primary tumor resection. TCRdb re-called the 5' RACE reads through MiXCR, storing one row per CDR3 protein. The sample lists 30,000 to 45,000 distinct CDR3 sequences, less than 9% occurring once. Here the sequenced sample was PBMCs, taken at surgery. The receptors shown here come from a female donor with early-stage non-small cell lung cancer.

Many counts were recorded for this clonotype. This chain connects TRBV5-1 to TRBJ1-2; D call uncertain. Trimming stripped 6 bases from V and 0 bases from J, with 18 bases between. Germline V gene sequence: CDR1 SGHRS, CDR2 YFSETQ. The CDR3 length is 16 residues. The chain's CDR3 is CASTANPTTSNYGYTF. DNA for the CDR3: TGCGCCAGCACCGCTAACCCGACCACTTCTAACTATGGCTACACCTTC.

This sequence joins TRBV18 and TRBJ2-3; D might be TRBD1 or TRBD2, each matching 5 bases. CDR1 is KGHSH, CDR2 LQKENI, per germline. This CDR3 has 14 amino acids. The germline V and J ends were trimmed by 3 bases and 5 bases, with 12 bases remaining between them. CDR3 protein: CASSPYVGEDTQYF. For the CDR3, the DNA is TGTGCCAGCTCACCTTATGTGGGGGAAGATACGCAGTATTTT.

This clonotype appeared many times. The chain links TRBV11-2 to TRBJ2-5; perhaps TRBD2 as D (5 bases). CDR1 and CDR2 (germline): SGHAT, FQNNGV. The CDR3 covers 14 residues. Trimming removed 1 base from V and 4 bases from J, with 10 bases in between. The CDR3 loop is CASSLGYSVETQYF. For the CDR3, the DNA is TGTGCCAGCAGCTTAGGTTATAGCGTAGAGACCCAGTACTTC.

This clonotype showed up many times. The chain is built from TRBV18 and TRBJ1-1, with D possibly TRBD1 on 5 matching bases. CDR1 KGHSH and CDR2 LQKENI come from the germline V gene. Trimming took 6 bases from V and 1 from J, leaving 9 bases between them. The CDR3 totals 13 residues. The CDR3, as DNA: TGTGCCAGCTCTTCCGGACAGAACACTGAAGCTTTCTTT. It encodes CASSSGQNTEAFF.

This clonotype has ten or more counts. The V call is TRBV11-1, the J call TRBJ2-1; tentatively, D is TRBD1 or TRBD2 (5 bases each). There are 15 residues in the CDR3. CDR1 SGHAT and CDR2 FQDESV come from the germline V gene (reference sequence). Trimming stripped 4 bases from V and 5 bases from J, with 15 bases between. Here the CDR3 reads CASSSRLGTDNEQFF. The DNA for the CDR3 is TGTGCCAGCAGCTCGCGCCTCGGGACCGACAATGAGCAGTTCTTC.

At least ten counts were recorded for this clonotype. The rearrangement joins TRBV10-3 to TRBJ2-1; TRBD2 agrees at 12 bases. Per germline, CDR1 ENHRY and CDR2 SYGVKD. J was trimmed by 2 bases and V by 3 bases; bases with no gene match: 5. The CDR3 is 17 residues long. This CDR3 is CAISESSGGAPYNEQFF. CDR3 nucleotides: TGTGCCATCAGTGAATCTAGCGGGGGGGCACCCTACAATGAGCAGTTCTTC.

This clonotype showed up just a few times. This chain links TRBV20-1 with TRBJ2-3; tentative D call: TRBD1 (5 bases). There are 11 residues in the CDR3. Germline loops: CDR1 DFQATT, CDR2 SNEGSKA (reference sequence). Trimming pared 5 bases from V and 4 bases from J, leaving 7 bases between. In nucleotides, the CDR3 is TGCAGTGCTCCGACAGCAGATACGCAGTATTTT. It encodes CSAPTADTQYF.

This clonotype was seen repeatedly, ten times or more. The V call is TRBV20-1, the J call TRBJ1-5; D gene unclear. There are 16 residues in the CDR3. From germline, CDR1 is DFQATT and CDR2 SNEGSKA (reference sequence). Trimming took off 0 bases at V and 0 bases at J, with 12 bases between the two ends. The CDR3 DNA is TGCAGTGCTAGAGATTTGGCAGAGGGTAGCAATCAGCCCCAGCATTTT. This encodes CSARDLAEGSNQPQHF.

This clonotype was detected only a few times. The chain carries TRBV20-1 and TRBJ2-5, with D tentatively TRBD1 (6 bases). Trimming removed 5 bases at V and 7 bases at J, with 14 bases between. Germline values: CDR1 DFQATT, CDR2 SNEGSKA (reference sequence). This CDR3 has 12 amino acids. The CDR3 here is CSALRTRGTQYF. For the CDR3, the DNA is TGCAGTGCTCTTCGGACCAGGGGGACCCAGTACTTC.

This clonotype was counted many times. This rearrangement joins TRBV3-1 to TRBJ2-1; D might be TRBD2 (5 bases). The germline CDR1 and CDR2 sequences are LGHDT and YNNKEL (reference sequence). Trimming left V 0 bases short and J 9 bases short, with 12 bases between. CDR3 length equals 14 residues. Here the CDR3 DNA reads TGTGCCAGCAGCCAAGATCCGACCCGGGGTGAGCAGTTCTTC. The encoded protein is CASSQDPTRGEQFF.

This clonotype is labeled as medium-sized. V usage is TRBV7-2 and J usage is TRBJ1-2, with TRBD1 as a possible D gene (6 bases). V was trimmed by 6 bases and J by 7 bases, leaving 15 bases between them. The CDR3 loop spans 13 amino acids. Germline V CDR1 and CDR2: SGHTA, FQGNSA. CDR3 protein: CASRPLRTAGYTF. The CDR3 coding sequence is TGTGCCAGCAGGCCACTCCGGACAGCTGGCTACACCTTC. Based on the CDR3 plus reference TRBV7-2 and TRBJ1-2, the full variable domain is GAGVSQSPSNKVTEKGKDVELRCDPISGHTALYWYRQSLGQGLEFLIYFQGNSAPDKSGLPSDRFSAERTGGSVSTLTIQRTQQEDSAVYLCASRPLRTAGYTFGSGTRLTVV.

There are many counts of this clonotype. In DNA, the CDR3 is TGTGCCAGCAGGGGTATAGACTATGGCTACACCTTC. The encoded protein is CASRGIDYGYTF. The rearrangement joins TRBV12-3 or TRBV12-4 to TRBJ1-2; no definite D call. This CDR3 comprises 12 residues. V shed 6 bases and J shed 3 bases, with 8 bases lying between them.

The gene calls are TRBV5-1 and TRBJ2-2; D is perhaps TRBD1 (6 bases). The V gene's germline CDR1 is SGHRS and CDR2 YFSETQ. This CDR3 is 15 amino acids long. V gave up 2 bases and J gave up 1 base, with 9 bases separating them. In nucleotides, the CDR3 is TGCGCCAGCAGCTTACAGGGCCTGAACACCGGGGAGCTGTTTTTT. This sequence encodes CASSLQGLNTGELFF.

This clonotype was counted a few times. The V gene is TRBV2, the J gene TRBJ2-3, with D possibly TRBD2 on 6 matching bases. V lost 6 bases and J 5 bases, leaving 15 bases between the germline ends. Germline-derived CDR1 and CDR2 are SNHLY and FYNNEI. The CDR3 extends over 14 amino acids. CDR3 DNA: TGTGCCAGCAGCCCGAGGTCCGGGGGAGATACGCAGTATTTT. Its translation: CASSPRSGGDTQYF. Complete variable domain (other parts from reference TRBV2 and TRBJ2-3): EPEVTQTPSHQVTQMGQEVILRCVPISNHLYFYWYRQILGQKVEFLVSFYNNEISEKSEIFDDQFSVERPDGSNFTLKIRSTKLEDSAMYFCASSPRSGGDTQYFGPGTRLTVL.

This clonotype is categorized as medium-sized. The CDR3 coding sequence is TGTGCCAGCAGTCTTGGGGTGGAGCAGTACTTC. This encodes CASSLGVEQYF. The genes are TRBV12-3 or TRBV12-4 and TRBJ2-7, with D unclear. The CDR3 runs 11 residues. Trimming cost V 5 bases and J 7 bases, with 9 bases left between them.

This clonotype appeared a few times. Written as DNA, the CDR3 is TGTGCCAGCAGCGTCAGGCTAGCGTCTTACAATGAGCAGTTCTTC. Translated, it gives CASSVRLASYNEQFF. This sequence joins TRBV9 and TRBJ2-1; perhaps TRBD2 as D (6 bases). V was pared by 2 bases and J by 4 bases, with 13 bases between. CDR3 length equals 15 residues. Germline CDR1 is SGDLS and CDR2 is YYNGEE. The variable domain in full, with the rest retrieved from reference TRBV9 and TRBJ2-1, is DSGVTQTPKHLITATGQRVTLRCSPRSGDLSVYWYQQSLDQGLQFLIQYYNGEERAKGNILERFSAQQFPDLHSELNLSSLELGDSALYFCASSVRLASYNEQFFGPGTRLTVL.

CDR3 nucleotides: TGTCCGGGACAGGAGGGCTACGAGCAGTACTTC. This sequence encodes CPGQEGYEQYF. The rearrangement joins TRBV19 to TRBJ2-7; 8 bases match TRBD1. Germline-derived CDR1 and CDR2 are LNHDA and SQIVND (reference sequence). This CDR3 comprises 11 residues.

This clonotype occurred many times. The CDR3 region is CSAHAWVGDTEAFF. CDR3 in DNA: TGCAGCGCTCATGCGTGGGTCGGTGACACTGAAGCTTTCTTT. The chain is built from TRBV29-1 and TRBJ1-1; no reliable D call. The CDR3 is 14 residues long. The V gene lost 7 bases and the J gene lost 3 bases, with 18 bases spanning the gap. Germline V gene lookup returns CDR1 SQVTM and CDR2 ANQGSEA.

In its sample, this clonotype was seen many times. The V call is TRBV20-1, the J call TRBJ1-1; 8 positions agree with TRBD1. CDR3 length equals 13 residues. Germline V lookup: CDR1 DFQATT, CDR2 SNEGSKA (reference sequence). V shed 3 bases, J shed 5 bases, and the junction held 5 bases outside the gene matches. The CDR3 sequence: CSASQGAGTEAFF. The CDR3 nucleotides read TGCAGTGCTAGCCAGGGGGCAGGTACTGAAGCTTTCTTT.

The genes are TRBV19 and TRBJ2-7; D is possibly TRBD1 (6 bases). Per the germline V gene, CDR1 is LNHDA and CDR2 is SQIVND (reference sequence). V shed 4 bases and J shed 6 bases, with 22 bases lying between them. CDR3 length: 16 residues. The CDR3 bases are TGTGCCAGTAGTACCCGAGGGGGAGCCTTAGGATCCGAGCAGTACTTC. This gives the protein CASSTRGGALGSEQYF.

This clonotype has only a few counts. The chain joins TRBV7-9 to TRBJ2-7; TRBD1 is a possible D gene (6 bases). V was clipped by 5 bases and J by 2 bases, with 16 bases between them. Germline CDR1 reads SEHNR; CDR2 reads FQNEAQ (reference sequence). The CDR3 consists of 15 residues. In DNA, the CDR3 is TGTGCCAGCAGCCTCTCGGACAGTAGACCCTACGAGCAGTACTTC. This encodes CASSLSDSRPYEQYF.

The genes are TRBV7-2 and TRBJ2-1; TRBD2 matches 14 bases. CDR1 SGHTA and CDR2 FQGNSA come from the germline V gene. This CDR3 comprises 15 residues. Germline trimming cut 7 bases from V and 12 bases from J; bases unmatched to any gene: 11. The CDR3 sequence is CASMEGTSGRKGQFF. Here the CDR3 DNA reads TGTGCCAGCATGGAAGGGACTAGCGGGAGAAAAGGGCAGTTCTTC.

The genes are TRBV2 and TRBJ1-1; 7 nucleotides match TRBD1. There are 14 residues in the CDR3. V lost 4 bases and J lost 3; bases outside the gene matches: 5. Germline-derived CDR1 and CDR2 are SNHLY and FYNNEI. The CDR3 DNA sequence: TGTGCCAGCAGTGTAGGGGGCATGGACACTGAAGCTTTCTTT. Translated, it gives CASSVGGMDTEAFF. The complete variable domain, with remaining parts taken from reference TRBV2 and TRBJ1-1, reads EPEVTQTPSHQVTQMGQEVILRCVPISNHLYFYWYRQILGQKVEFLVSFYNNEISEKSEIFDDQFSVERPDGSNFTLKIRSTKLEDSAMYFCASSVGGMDTEAFFGQGTRLTVV.

In its sample, this clonotype was seen many times. Germline is not matched at one junction end, which may reflect a read error. The chain carries TRBV7-7 and TRBJ1-1; TRBD1 aligns across 8 bases. This CDR3 contains 13 residues. Germline-derived CDR1 and CDR2 are SSHAT and FNYEAQ (reference sequence). The CDR3 reads CASSQTGETEAFF. CDR3 in DNA: TGTGCTAGCAGCCAGACAGGGGAGACTGAAGCTTTCTTT.

J is TRBJ1-1 and V is TRBV13; 7 bases match TRBD1. After removal of 5 bases from V and 3 bases from J, the junction contained 6 bases not matched to a gene. CDR3 length equals 14 residues. Germline-derived CDR1 and CDR2 are PRHDT and FYEKMQ (reference sequence). In nucleotides, the CDR3 is TGTGCCAGCAGCGGATCAGGGGGTTACACTGAAGCTTTCTTT. Its translation is CASSGSGGYTEAFF.

A remark on this clonotype: A read error is possible here, since a much larger clone lies one base away. The J gene is TRBJ1-1, the V gene TRBV29-1; tentatively, D is TRBD1 (5 bases). The CDR3 loop spans 12 amino acids. CDR1 and CDR2 (germline): SQVTM, ANQGSEA. Trimming pared 7 bases from V and 4 bases from J, leaving 13 bases between. The DNA for the CDR3 is TGCAGCGCCGAACGGGGGACCACTGAAGCTTTCTTT. Its protein product is CSAERGTTEAFF. Based on the CDR3 plus reference TRBV29-1 and TRBJ1-1, the full variable domain is SAVISQKPSRDICQRGTSLTIQCQVDSQVTMMFWYRQQPGQSLTLIATANQGSEATYESGFVIDKFPISRPNLTFSTLTVSNMSPEDSSIYLCSAERGTTEAFFGQGTRLTVV.